This TCR beta chain was identified in a study of technical replicates of blood from a few donors. Germline V gene sequence: CDR1 MNHNS, CDR2 SASEGT. This CDR3 comprises 12 residues. The ends lost 6 bases at V and 6 bases at J; junction bases unmatched: 4. Measured with immunoSEQ multiplex PCR; TCRdb has only the in-frame clones, and not every one. The table records about 88,000 clones, around 93% of them present only once. The receptor was derived from a human donor in good health. This chain uses TRBV6-1 with TRBJ1-2; TRBD1 agrees at 7 bases. The sequencing input was T cells isolated from PBMCs. CDR3 protein: CASSLTGNGYTF. CDR3 bases: TGTGCCAGCAGCTTGACAGGGAATGGCTACACCTTC.